What follows are 12 T cell receptor beta chains derived from one specimen sequenced in a study of T cell repertoires in cytomegalovirus infection. One entry per CDR3 protein, called by TCRdb with MiXCR from the reads. The table lists nearly 450,000 distinct CDR3 sequences, approximately 31% of them singletons. What was sequenced was PBMCs. These receptors came from a human donor in good health (CMV status not recorded). Some clones in this sample may be carry-over from other donors' samples.

The V call is TRBV6-6, the J call TRBJ1-5, with D possibly matching TRBD1 (6 bases). The CDR3 covers 15 residues. Trimming took off 2 bases at V and 0 bases at J, with 8 bases between the two ends. Germline assignment: CDR1 MNHNY and CDR2 SVGAGI (reference sequence). Here the CDR3 reads CASSYGQNSNQPQHF. CDR3 nucleotide sequence: TGTGCCAGCAGTTACGGACAGAATAGCAATCAGCCCCAGCATTTT.

To note about this clonotype: A read error may produce the germline difference seen at one junction end. J is TRBJ2-7 and V is TRBV12-3 or TRBV12-4; 15 bases line up with TRBD2. This CDR3 is 19 amino acids long. The CDR3 DNA follows: TGTGCCATCAGTCCTACGGGACTAGCGGGGGGTAGTGGCGCCTACGAGTTGTACTTC. It yields the protein CAISPTGLAGGSGAYELYF.

The rearrangement uses TRBV7-2 and TRBJ2-2; D gene ambiguous. Germline V CDR1 and CDR2: SGHTA, FQGNSA. V was cut by 2 bases and J by 10 bases, with 5 bases left in between. The CDR3 runs to 11 residues. The CDR3 region is CASSLNSELFF. DNA of the CDR3: TGTGCCAGCAGCTTAAATTCGGAGCTGTTTTTT.

Of note for this clonotype: Since a much larger clone is just one base distant, this may be a read error. The chain couples TRBV7-2 to TRBJ2-5, with D tentatively TRBD1 (5 bases). CDR1 and CDR2 from the germline V gene are SGHTA and FQGNSA. The CDR3 is 13 amino acids. The CDR3 region is CDSSATGYETQYF. The CDR3 bases are TGTGACAGCAGCGCAACAGGTTACGAGACCCAGTACTTC. Looking up the rest from reference TRBV7-2 and TRBJ2-5 gives the full variable domain: GAGVSQSPSNKVTEKGKDVELRCDPISGHTALYWYRQSLGQGLEFLIYFQGNSAPDKSGLPSDRFSAERTGGSVSTLTIQRTQQEDSAVYLCDSSATGYETQYFGPGTRLLVL.

This clonotype was counted many times. The CDR3 protein is CASSIAGGSNQPQHF. The CDR3 region has the DNA TGTGCCAGTAGTATAGCAGGTGGAAGCAATCAGCCCCAGCATTTT. The gene calls are TRBV19 and TRBJ1-5; D not resolved. This CDR3 comprises 15 residues. V lost 1 base, J lost 1 base, and 8 bases lay in between. CDR1 and CDR2 (germline): LNHDA, SQIVND (reference sequence).

This clonotype was picked up many times. V gene TRBV7-6 combines with J gene TRBJ2-5; D is perhaps TRBD2 (5 bases). The V end was cut by 5 bases, the J end by 2 bases, with 15 bases between. Germline CDR1 reads SGHVS; CDR2 reads FNYEAQ. There are 15 residues in the CDR3. CDR3 loop: CASSHLGEGQETQYF. The CDR3 DNA sequence: TGTGCCAGCAGCCACTTGGGCGAGGGACAAGAGACCCAGTACTTC. Full variable domain (remainder filled in from reference TRBV7-6 and TRBJ2-5): GAGVSQSPRYKVTKRGQDVALRCDPISGHVSLYWYRQALGQGPEFLTYFNYEAQQDKSGLPNDRFSAERPEGSISTLTIQRTEQRDSAMYRCASSHLGEGQETQYFGPGTRLLVL.

This clonotype was observed once. The CDR3: CASSLGWTATDTQYF. The CDR3 nucleotides are TGCGCCAGCAGCTTGGGGTGGACAGCCACAGATACGCAGTATTTT. J is TRBJ2-3 and V is TRBV5-1, with a possible D match to TRBD1 (6 bases). Trimming stripped 0 bases from V and 2 bases from J, with 10 bases between. Germline-derived CDR1 and CDR2 are SGHRS and YFSETQ. The CDR3 is 15 amino acids. The full variable domain, in which reference TRBV5-1 and TRBJ2-3 provide the parts outside the CDR3, is KAGVTQTPRYLIKTRGQQVTLSCSPISGHRSVSWYQQTPGQGLQFLFEYFSETQRNKGNFPGRFSGRQFSNSRSEMNVSTLELGDSALYLCASSLGWTATDTQYFGPGTRLTVL.

This clonotype came up many times. This rearrangement joins TRBV7-8 to TRBJ1-5; the match to TRBD1 covers 7 bases. The ends lost 5 bases at V and 7 bases at J; junction bases unmatched: 8. The CDR3 length is 14 residues. In germline, CDR1 is SGHVS, CDR2 FQNEAQ. The CDR3 region has the DNA TGTGCCAGCAGCAAACAGGGGAGCCTCCAGCCCCAGCATTTT. This codes for CASSKQGSLQPQHF.

This clonotype has only a few counts. The V call is TRBV15, the J call TRBJ1-1; D not certain. Trimming left V 1 base short and J 0 bases short, with 9 bases between. The CDR3 has 15 residues. CDR1 is LNHNV, CDR2 YYDKDF, per germline (reference sequence). This chain's CDR3 is CATSRGQTLNTEAFF. In DNA, the CDR3 is TGTGCCACCAGCAGAGGCCAGACTCTGAACACTGAAGCTTTCTTT.

On this clonotype itself: This sequence may be a read error, since a much larger clone differs from it by one base. The V and J genes are TRBV7-9 and TRBJ1-2; 9 bases match TRBD1. This CDR3 has 16 amino acids. Germline-derived CDR1 and CDR2 are SEHNR and FQNEAQ (reference sequence). CDR3: CASSPEGTGSNYGYIF. CDR3 DNA sequence: TGTGCCAGCAGCCCAGAGGGGACAGGGTCTAACTATGGCTACATCTTC.

Only a few counts were recorded for this clonotype. A read error may account for a junction end that differs from germline. V and J are TRBV7-6 and TRBJ2-3; weak D call: TRBD1 (5 bases). Germline V gives CDR1 SGHVS, CDR2 FNYEAQ. CDR3 length: 16 residues. For the CDR3, the DNA is TGTGCCAGCAGCCCGGAAGGGTATAGGAGCACAGGTACGCAGTATTTT. Residues: CASSPEGYRSTGTQYF.

This clonotype came up once. A much bigger clone sits one base away, suggesting this may be a read error. The chain couples TRBV7-2 to TRBJ2-7; 7 bases are shared with TRBD1. CDR1 is SGHTA, CDR2 FQGNSA, per germline. The CDR3 length is 13 residues. The CDR3 DNA is TGTGCCCGCAGTTCTACCACAGGGGCAGAGCAGTACTTC. Translating it yields CARSSTTGAEQYF.